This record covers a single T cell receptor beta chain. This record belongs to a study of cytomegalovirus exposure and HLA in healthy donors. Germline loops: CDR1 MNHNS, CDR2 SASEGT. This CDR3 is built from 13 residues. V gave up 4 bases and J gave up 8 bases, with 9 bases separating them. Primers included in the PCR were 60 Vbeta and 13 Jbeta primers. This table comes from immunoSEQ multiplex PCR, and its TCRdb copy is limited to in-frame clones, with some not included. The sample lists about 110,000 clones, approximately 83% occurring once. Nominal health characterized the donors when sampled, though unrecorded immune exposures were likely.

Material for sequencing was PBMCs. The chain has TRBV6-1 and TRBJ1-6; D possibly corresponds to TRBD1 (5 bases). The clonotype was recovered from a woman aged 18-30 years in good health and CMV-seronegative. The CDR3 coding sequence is TGTGCCAGCAGTGGGAGGGACGATTCACCCCTCCACTTT. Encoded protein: CASSGRDDSPLHF.